The rows below give T cell receptor beta chains drawn from one sample of a study of monozygotic twins with inflammatory bowel disease. TCRdb reprocessed the 5' RACE reads and keeps a single row for each CDR3 protein, giving no DNA. Found here are about 450,000 distinct CDR3 sequences; the top ten clones hold 2.4%. The sample comprised blood. These receptors came from a human donor with ulcerative colitis or Crohn's disease, or a healthy co-twin of an affected twin (not recorded which). The CDR3 runs from the conserved cysteine through the conserved F or W.

V gene,J gene,CDR3 protein
TRBV18,TRBJ2-1,CANSHSSAYNEQFF
TRBV4-1,TRBJ2-7,CASSQSRTYEQYF
TRBV5-6,TRBJ1-1,CASSRQGKGTEAFF
TRBV6-5,TRBJ1-1,CASSNTGPTTEAFF
TRBV28,TRBJ2-1,CASSAPGLAAYNEQFF
TRBV6-1,TRBJ1-2,CASRGDPYYGYTF
TRBV5-1,TRBJ1-2,CASSPSLDGYTF
TRBV7-9,TRBJ1-1,CASSRTGAEAFF
TRBV30,TRBJ1-5,CAWTTGDNQPQHF
TRBV20-1,TRBJ2-1,CSAGVSGRINEQFF
TRBV10-3,TRBJ2-1,CAISERGLAGGNEQFF
TRBV2,TRBJ2-1,CASSNYNEQFF
TRBV4-2,TRBJ2-5,CASSQNYLAGGIQETQYF
TRBV3-1,TRBJ1-1,CASSQVLTGNTEAFF
TRBV7-2,TRBJ2-1,CASSSQLDANEQFF
TRBV12-3/TRBV12-4,TRBJ2-1,CASSLAGEGEQFF
TRBV25-1,TRBJ2-5,CASSEWAASETQYF
TRBV10-3,TRBJ2-3,CAISEWQGATDTQYF
TRBV4-2,TRBJ2-7,CASSQDWDRGMDF
TRBV10-3,TRBJ2-7,CAISLGNEQYF
TRBV7-2,TRBJ2-1,CASSSLGYEQFF
TRBV7-2,TRBJ2-1,CASSDHGDNEQFF
TRBV12-3/TRBV12-4,TRBJ2-1,CASSVTGQYNEQFF
TRBV6-5,TRBJ2-2,CASSYSTSGSRVGELFF
TRBV20-1,TRBJ2-1,CSASGTSVYNEQFF
TRBV6-1,TRBJ2-3,CASSPGRTSTDTQYF
TRBV28,TRBJ2-5,CASGGYKETQYF
TRBV27,TRBJ2-1,CASSLSNSPLDYEQFF
TRBV5-1,TRBJ2-1,CASSTIMDNEQFF
TRBV6-1,TRBJ2-5,CASRQPFGGWWETQYF
TRBV4-1,TRBJ2-7,CASSRGLVYEQYF
TRBV6-2/TRBV6-3,TRBJ2-7,CASSREFTYEQYF
TRBV5-1,TRBJ1-1,CASSRTGPGMNTEAFF
TRBV25-1,TRBJ1-6,CASSDPNSPLHF
TRBV6-2/TRBV6-3,TRBJ2-1,CASSYSGTGPNEQFF
TRBV3-1,TRBJ2-1,CASSQDFPGDFYNEQFF
TRBV7-9,TRBJ2-7,CASSLDEGRGAYEQYF
TRBV28,TRBJ2-1,CASSSGQARNEQFF
TRBV5-1,TRBJ2-3,CASSFSRDFTSTDTQYF
TRBV11-2,TRBJ2-3,CASSGGRGRPDTQYF
TRBV28,TRBJ2-7,CASSLHAGRNEQYF